This TCR beta chain emerged from a study of lymphopenia after photon versus proton radiotherapy. V shed 0 bases and J 10 bases; nucleotides not matched to a gene: 6. CDR1 and CDR2 (germline): LGHNT, FRNRAP. The CDR3 runs to 15 residues. Profiling relied on immunoSEQ multiplex PCR, and the TCRdb table lists in-frame clones only, not all of them. The data contain about 20,000 clones, roughly 89% of them singletons. This sequence was found in a man aged 80 or over with esophageal cancer. The sample was peripheral blood, taken from a patient treated with proton-based radiotherapy. This chain links TRBV12-5 with TRBJ2-4; 10 nucleotides align to TRBD2. The CDR3 DNA sequence: TGTGCTAGTGGTTTGGTAGGAGGTAGCGGGAGGATTCAGTACTTC. Translated: CASGLVGGSGRIQYF.